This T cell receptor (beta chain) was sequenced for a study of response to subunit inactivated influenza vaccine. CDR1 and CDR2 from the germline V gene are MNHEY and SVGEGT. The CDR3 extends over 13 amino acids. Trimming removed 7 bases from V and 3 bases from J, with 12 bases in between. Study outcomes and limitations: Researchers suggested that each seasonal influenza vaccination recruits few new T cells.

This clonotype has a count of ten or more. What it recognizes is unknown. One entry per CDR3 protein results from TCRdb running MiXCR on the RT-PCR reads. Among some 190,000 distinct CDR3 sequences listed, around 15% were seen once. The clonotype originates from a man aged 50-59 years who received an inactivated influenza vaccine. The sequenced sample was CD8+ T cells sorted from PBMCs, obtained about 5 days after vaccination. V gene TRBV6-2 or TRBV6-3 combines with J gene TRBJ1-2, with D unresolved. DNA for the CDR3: TGTGCCAGCACGATCACTCCGGACTATGGCTACACCTTC. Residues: CASTITPDYGYTF.